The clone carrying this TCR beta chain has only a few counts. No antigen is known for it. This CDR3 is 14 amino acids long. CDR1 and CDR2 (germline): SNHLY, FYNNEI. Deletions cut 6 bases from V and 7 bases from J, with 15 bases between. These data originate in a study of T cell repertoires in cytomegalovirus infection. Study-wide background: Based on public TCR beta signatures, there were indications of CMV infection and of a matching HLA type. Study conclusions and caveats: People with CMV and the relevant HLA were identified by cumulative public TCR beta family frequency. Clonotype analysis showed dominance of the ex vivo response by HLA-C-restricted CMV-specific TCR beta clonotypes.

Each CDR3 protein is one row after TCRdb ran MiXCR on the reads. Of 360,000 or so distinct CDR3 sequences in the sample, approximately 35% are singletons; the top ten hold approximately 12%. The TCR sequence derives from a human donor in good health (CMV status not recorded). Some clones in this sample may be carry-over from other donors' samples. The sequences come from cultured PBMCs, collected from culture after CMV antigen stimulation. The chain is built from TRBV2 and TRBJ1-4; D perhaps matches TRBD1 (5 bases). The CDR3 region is CASRADSLREKLFF. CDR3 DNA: TGTGCCAGCAGAGCCGACAGCCTGCGTGAAAAACTGTTTTTT.